These 24 T cell receptor beta chains originate from one sample sequenced in a study of metastatic and nonmetastatic thyroid tumors. Thyroid surgery took place with no prior treatment in any patient. TCRdb reanalyzed the PCR reads with MiXCR. The sample has under 45,000 clones; less than 20% are singletons. The sample was tumor tissue. The receptors here all came from a female donor with papillary thyroid cancer or a benign thyroid nodule (not recorded which). Some clones in this sample may be carry-over from other donors' samples.

This clone was found a few times. The chain recombines TRBV6-1 with TRBJ2-7, with a tentative D call TRBD1 (6 bases). Between the trimmed V and J ends, which lost 4 bases and 6 bases, there was a span of 16 bases. Germline assignment: CDR1 MNHNS and CDR2 SASEGT. CDR3 length: 14 amino acids. The CDR3 region is CASSAEQGLGEQYF. In DNA form, the CDR3 reads TGTGCCAGCAGTGCCGAACAGGGCCTAGGCGAGCAGTACTTC.

This clone came up a few times. Within the sample, other DNA sequences also encode this same CDR3. V is TRBV15 and J is TRBJ2-3, with TRBD2 as a possible D gene (6 bases). Trimming pared 1 base from V and 3 bases from J, leaving 17 bases between. The CDR3 covers 17 residues. Germline CDR1 reads LNHNV; CDR2 reads YYDKDF (reference sequence). The CDR3 nucleotides read TGTGCCACCAGCAGAGGACCCTCTCGGGGGAGTACAGATACGCAGTATTTT. It yields the protein CATSRGPSRGSTDTQYF.

This clone was observed a handful of times. At one of its ends the junction is not consistent with the germline gene, which may arise from a read error. The chain combines TRBV6-1 with TRBJ2-5; D is unclear. Germline values: CDR1 MNHNS, CDR2 SASEGT. The CDR3 consists of 14 residues. DNA of the CDR3: TGTGCCAGCAGGGACGCGGCGGCCCAAGAGACCAAGTACTTC. This translates into CASRDAAAQETKYF.

In its sample, this clone was seen many times. The V call is TRBV29-1, the J call TRBJ1-1, with D hard to call. The germline CDR1 and CDR2 sequences are SQVTM and ANQGSEA. CDR3 length: 15 amino acids. The V end lost 4 bases, the J end lost 1 base, and 16 bases lay between the germline ends. DNA for the CDR3: TGCAGCGTTGTGCTCCGGTACGCGAGGAACACTGAAGCTTTCTTT. Translation gives CSVVLRYARNTEAFF.

This clone was counted many times. This sequence joins TRBV6-2 or TRBV6-3 and TRBJ2-7; no definite D call. Trimming left V 6 bases short and J 2 bases short, with 8 bases between. The CDR3 has 12 residues. Germline CDR1 reads MNHEY; CDR2 reads SVGEGT. The CDR3 protein is CASSRVPYEQYF. CDR3 nucleotides: TGTGCCAGCAGCCGCGTTCCCTACGAGCAGTACTTC.

This clone was found many times. V and J are TRBV7-9 and TRBJ2-1; TRBD2 aligns across 9 bases. The CDR3 runs 19 residues. CDR1 is SEHNR, CDR2 FQNEAQ, per germline (reference sequence). The V segment lost 8 bases and the J segment 0 bases; nucleotides outside the gene matches: 17. CDR3 coding DNA: TGTGCCAGCTCCGATGGTGCTAGCGGGACCTTAAGCTCCTACAATGAGCAGTTCTTC. Translating it yields CASSDGASGTLSSYNEQFF.

The rearrangement uses TRBV6-2 or TRBV6-3 and TRBJ1-1, with D possibly matching TRBD1 (5 bases). Trimming stripped 4 bases from V and 5 bases from J, with 17 bases between. The CDR3 has 15 amino acids. CDR1 MNHEY and CDR2 SVGEGT come from the germline V gene. DNA of the CDR3: TGTGCCAGCAGTTTGGGCAGGGTGGAGAATACTGAAGCTTTCTTT. This sequence encodes CASSLGRVENTEAFF.

V is TRBV5-1 and J is TRBJ2-7; a weak D match, TRBD2 (7 bases). The CDR3 runs 13 residues. V was cut by 4 bases and J by 3 bases, with 11 bases left in between. Germline lookup yields CDR1 SGHRS and CDR2 YFSETQ. The CDR3 spells CASSGGAVYEQYF. CDR3 sequence (DNA): TGCGCCAGCAGCGGGGGGGCCGTCTACGAGCAGTACTTC.

In its sample, this clone was seen many times. This sequence joins TRBV7-2 and TRBJ2-2; 8 bases are a match to TRBD2. CDR1 and CDR2 (germline): SGHTA, FQGNSA. The ends lost 3 bases at V and 1 base at J; junction bases unmatched: 1. The CDR3 runs to 15 residues. The CDR3 sequence is CASSFTSGNTGELFF. CDR3 DNA sequence: TGTGCCAGCAGCTTCACTAGCGGGAACACCGGGGAGCTGTTTTTT. Combining the CDR3 with reference TRBV7-2 and TRBJ2-2 gives the whole variable domain GAGVSQSPSNKVTEKGKDVELRCDPISGHTALYWYRQSLGQGLEFLIYFQGNSAPDKSGLPSDRFSAERTGGSVSTLTIQRTQQEDSAVYLCASSFTSGNTGELFFGEGSRLTVL.

Worth noting for this clone: It may be a read error: a sequence one base away is much more abundant. V is TRBV10-3 and J is TRBJ2-1, with unresolved D. The ends were cut back, 8 bases at V and 9 bases at J, with 14 bases in the middle. The CDR3 length is 12 residues. Per germline, CDR1 ENHRY and CDR2 SYGVKD. The CDR3 sequence is CAIGPLRCEQFF. The DNA for the CDR3 is TGTGCCATCGGCCCCCTTCGCTGTGAGCAGTTCTTC.

The table lists this clone with many counts. The chain couples TRBV30 to TRBJ2-1; TRBD1 matches at 7 bases. Germline CDR1 is GTSNPN and CDR2 is SVGIG (reference sequence). V was pared by 3 bases and J by 9 bases, with 8 bases of the junction left unmatched. This CDR3 region has 13 residues. CDR3 sequence: CAWRQGQWGEQFF. The CDR3 DNA is TGTGCCTGGAGACAGGGGCAGTGGGGTGAGCAGTTCTTC.

This clone was seen repeatedly, ten times or more. The sample contains more than one DNA sequence encoding this CDR3. The V call is TRBV6-1, the J call TRBJ1-2; D gene ambiguous. Per the germline V gene, CDR1 is MNHNS and CDR2 is SASEGT. V was shortened by 0 bases and J by 4 bases, with 18 bases between the two germline ends. This CDR3 comprises 17 residues. CDR3 in amino acids: CASSEALVGLRSYGYTF. The CDR3 DNA reads as TGTGCCAGCAGTGAAGCGCTCGTCGGCCTACGCTCCTATGGCTACACCTTC.

This clone has just a few counts. Because the CDR3 is missing its conserved closing phenylalanine or tryptophan, this is likely a read error. The J gene is TRBJ2-5, the V gene TRBV5-4; D may be TRBD1 (5 bases). Trimming removed 2 bases from V and 5 bases from J, with 7 bases in between. Germline V gene lookup returns CDR1 SGHNT and CDR2 YYREEE (reference sequence). The CDR3 contains 12 residues. The CDR3 DNA is TGTGCCAGCAGCTTCAACAGGGAGACCCAGTACTCC. Encoded protein: CASSFNRETQYS.

CDR3 coding DNA: TGTGCCAGCAGACAGGGCCTGAGCTCCTACAATGAGCAGTTCTTC. Translated, it gives CASRQGLSSYNEQFF. This chain uses TRBV18 with TRBJ2-1, with 7 positions matching TRBD1. Per the germline V gene, CDR1 is KGHSH and CDR2 is LQKENI. The junction had 7 bases not matched to a gene; V was cut back by 8 bases and J by 0 bases. The CDR3 runs to 15 residues.

Comments on this clone: At one end the junction does not follow the germline gene, possibly because of a read error. This chain connects TRBV11-2 to TRBJ2-3; possible D gene TRBD2, 6 bases. Per the germline V gene, CDR1 is SGHAT and CDR2 is FQNNGV. CDR3 length equals 18 residues. The CDR3 here is CASSLYWEAVGTLDAQYF. CDR3 DNA: TGTGCCAGCAGCTTATATTGGGAGGCGGTAGGGACTTTAGATGCGCAGTATTTT.

The sample holds many counts of this clone. The CDR3 sequence: CASRGQATNNQPQHF. CDR3 in DNA: TGTGCCAGTAGGGGACAGGCCACAAACAATCAGCCCCAGCATTTT. The V gene is TRBV19, the J gene TRBJ1-5; 8 bases fit TRBD1. Trimming at V came to 6 bases and at J to 3 bases, leaving 7 bases not matched to a gene. The CDR3 is 15 residues long. Germline lookup yields CDR1 LNHDA and CDR2 SQIVND (reference sequence). The full variable domain, in which reference TRBV19 and TRBJ1-5 provide the parts outside the CDR3, is DGGITQSPKYLFRKEGQNVTLSCEQNLNHDAMYWYRQDPGQGLRLIYYSQIVNDFQKGDIAEGYSVSREKKESFPLTVTSAQKNPTAFYLCASRGQATNNQPQHFGDGTRLSIL.

This clone was found many times. This chain links TRBV6-1 with TRBJ1-2, with D hard to call. Germline assignment: CDR1 MNHNS and CDR2 SASEGT. This CDR3 region has 15 residues. Trimming removed 8 bases at V and 5 bases at J, with 21 bases between. CDR3 protein: CASGATLGDDYGYTF. The CDR3 coding sequence is TGTGCCAGCGGAGCAACGTTGGGAGACGATTATGGCTACACCTTC.

Notes on this clone: The conserved final phenylalanine or tryptophan is absent from the CDR3, which likely points to a read error. V usage is TRBV5-1 and J usage is TRBJ2-6; no clear D gene. This CDR3 has 8 residues. Germline V CDR1 and CDR2: SGHRS, YFSETQ. The V end was cut by 3 bases, the J end by 15 bases, with 1 base between. Here the CDR3 reads CASSSLTI. The CDR3 coding sequence is TGCGCCAGCAGCTCCCTGACTATC.

A few counts support this clone. The conserved final phenylalanine or tryptophan is absent from the CDR3, which likely points to a read error. V is TRBV19 and J is TRBJ2-7; D is uncertain. CDR1 and CDR2 from the germline V gene are LNHDA and SQIVND (reference sequence). The CDR3 sequence is 14 residues long. The V end was cut by 7 bases, the J end by 3 bases, with 16 bases between. The CDR3 region is CASTHGMGSYEQYL. CDR3 bases: TGTGCCAGTACCCATGGCATGGGAAGCTACGAGCAGTACCTC.

This clone was recorded at least ten times. The V gene is TRBV7-2, the J gene TRBJ2-3; 7 nucleotides agree with TRBD2. This CDR3 region has 15 residues. Germline V gene lookup returns CDR1 SGHTA and CDR2 FQGNSA. Germline trimming cut 0 bases from V and 4 bases from J; bases unmatched to any gene: 4. CDR3: CASSLAGGPSDTQYF. In DNA, the CDR3 is TGTGCCAGCAGCTTAGCGGGAGGGCCCTCAGATACGCAGTATTTT.

Comments on this clone: The junction and the germline gene differ at one end; a read error may be behind it. The chain carries TRBV5-1 and TRBJ2-7; D is unclear. CDR1 SGHRS and CDR2 YFSETQ come from the germline V gene. The CDR3 consists of 15 residues. CDR3 DNA: TGCGCCAGCAGCTTGGCCCCATGGTATGCCTACGGGCAGTACTTC. This translates into CASSLAPWYAYGQYF.

This clone was counted many times. The chain combines TRBV15 with TRBJ1-2, with D possibly matching TRBD1 (6 bases). Looked up from germline, CDR1 is LNHNV and CDR2 is YYDKDF (reference sequence). The CDR3 sequence is 13 residues long. Trimming pared 5 bases from V and 3 bases from J, leaving 10 bases between. The CDR3 region has the DNA TGTGCCACCAGCCTCGGGGGCGACTATGGCTACACCTTC. It specifies CATSLGGDYGYTF.

The sample holds a few counts of this clone. A read error may explain this, as a much larger clone is one base away. V and J are TRBV25-1 and TRBJ1-1; D not certain. Germline V gene lookup returns CDR1 MGHDK and CDR2 SYGVNS. CDR3 length equals 15 residues. The CDR3 region is CAGSDATSRSTEAFF. The CDR3 DNA sequence: TGTGCCGGCAGTGATGCGACCTCCCGGTCGACTGAAGCTTTCTTT.

This clone counts as medium-sized. V gene TRBV7-3 combines with J gene TRBJ2-2; no definite D call. Between the trimmed V and J ends, which lost 2 bases and 4 bases, there was a span of 11 bases. CDR3 length: 15 amino acids. Per germline, CDR1 SGHTA and CDR2 FQGTGA. The CDR3 protein is CASSLEGSSTGELFF. The DNA for the CDR3 is TGTGCCAGCAGCTTAGAAGGGTCGAGCACCGGGGAGCTGTTTTTT.